This TCR beta chain derives from a study of blood T cell repertoires in COVID-19. Study-level background: The samples span acute and convalescent COVID-19 from the United States, Italy and Spain. Nucleic acid was either cDNA or gDNA, and it came from T cells, B-cell-depleted T cells, or PBMCs.

TCRdb's copy holds only in-frame clones and misses some; the assay was immunoSEQ multiplex PCR. The sample holds around 280,000 clones, 85% to 90% seen once. Assignment of participants to cohorts was predicated upon participant-reported clinical history. The source material was PBMCs or T cells enriched from blood (not recorded which). This receptor was taken from a young woman with acute COVID-19.

CDR3 in amino acids: CASSSYRGLEEQYF. In DNA, the CDR3 is TGTGCCAGCAGCTCGTACAGGGGGCTGGAGGAGCAGTACTTC. J is TRBJ2-7 and V is TRBV21-1; TRBD1, the D gene given by the table, was not confirmed from the DNA. TRBV21-1 is a documented pseudogene. The CDR3 is 14 amino acids.